The 8 T cell receptor beta chains below all came from one sample that was sequenced in a study of CD8+ T cells in alopecia areata. Extraction and reverse transcription of RNA yielded cDNA as the sequencing template. Here immunoSEQ multiplex PCR was the method, and the copy in TCRdb shows in-frame clones only, minus some. This table holds some 160,000 clones, more than 55% found once. Sequenced: CD8+ T cells sorted from blood. The receptors here all came from a human donor in good health.

The V gene is TRBV25-1, the J gene TRBJ2-5; TRBD1 matches 7 bases. This CDR3 comprises 16 residues. Germline V gene data show CDR1 as MGHDK and CDR2 as SYGVNS. Germline trimming cut 0 bases from V and 3 bases from J; bases unmatched to any gene: 7. The CDR3 DNA reads TGTGCCAGCAGTGAATATCCGAGGGGGACAGAAGAGACCCAGTACTTC. Its protein product is CASSEYPRGTEETQYF.

This chain links TRBV5-1 with TRBJ2-5; no clear D. This CDR3 is 13 amino acids long. Germline V lookup: CDR1 SGHRS, CDR2 YFSETQ. V lost 0 bases and J 3 bases, leaving 6 bases between the germline ends. CDR3 nucleotides: TGCGCCAGCAGCTTGGCAACCAAAGAGACCCAGTACTTC. It specifies CASSLATKETQYF.

The chain employs TRBV29-1 and TRBJ1-2; D possibly corresponds to TRBD1 (6 bases). V gave up 3 bases and J gave up 4 bases, with 15 bases separating them. This CDR3 region has 14 residues. Germline CDR1 is SQVTM and CDR2 is ANQGSEA. Here the CDR3 DNA reads TGCAGCGTTGAGGGCGGGGGCTGGGGCTATGGCTACACCTTC. Protein product: CSVEGGGWGYGYTF.

V is TRBV27 and J is TRBJ2-3; a possible D gene is TRBD2 (5 bases). The CDR3 sequence is 17 residues long. The germline CDR1 and CDR2 sequences are MNHEY and SMNVEV (reference sequence). The V gene lost 1 base and the J gene lost 2 bases, with 16 bases spanning the gap. CDR3 coding DNA: TGTGCCAGCAGTTTATTCAGTAGCGAGCTATCCACAGATACGCAGTATTTT. Protein product: CASSLFSSELSTDTQYF.

This chain uses TRBV7-2 with TRBJ2-7, with TRBD2 as a possible D gene (5 bases). Trimming removed 5 bases at V and 3 bases at J, with 11 bases between. This CDR3 has 13 residues. CDR1 and CDR2 from the germline V gene are SGHTA and FQGNSA. CDR3 loop: CASSASGGYEQYF. In nucleotides, the CDR3 is TGTGCCAGCAGCGCAAGCGGTGGCTACGAGCAGTACTTC.

This sequence joins TRBV19 and TRBJ2-1; tentative D call: TRBD2 (6 bases). The CDR3 contains 14 residues. V gave up 8 bases and J gave up 3 bases, with 14 bases separating them. Per the germline V gene, CDR1 is LNHDA and CDR2 is SQIVND (reference sequence). DNA of the CDR3: TGTGCCAGTTCCACAGCGGGCGGCTACAATGAGCAGTTCTTC. Encoded protein: CASSTAGGYNEQFF.

This chain links TRBV9 with TRBJ2-1, with a weak D call TRBD2 (6 bases). CDR3 length equals 16 residues. V was clipped by 1 base and J by 8 bases, with 19 bases between them. Germline-derived CDR1 and CDR2 are SGDLS and YYNGEE. The CDR3 bases are TGTGCCAGCAGCGTATGGGGGGACTCCCCATCTCATGAGCAGTTCTTC. It specifies CASSVWGDSPSHEQFF.

V gene TRBV6-1 combines with J gene TRBJ2-3; D call uncertain. V lost 8 bases, J lost 6 bases, and 9 bases lay in between. Germline CDR1 and CDR2: MNHNS and SASEGT. The CDR3 is 11 residues long. The CDR3 coding sequence is TGTGCCAGCGGGATCTGGGATACGCAGTATTTT. Translating gives CASGIWDTQYF.